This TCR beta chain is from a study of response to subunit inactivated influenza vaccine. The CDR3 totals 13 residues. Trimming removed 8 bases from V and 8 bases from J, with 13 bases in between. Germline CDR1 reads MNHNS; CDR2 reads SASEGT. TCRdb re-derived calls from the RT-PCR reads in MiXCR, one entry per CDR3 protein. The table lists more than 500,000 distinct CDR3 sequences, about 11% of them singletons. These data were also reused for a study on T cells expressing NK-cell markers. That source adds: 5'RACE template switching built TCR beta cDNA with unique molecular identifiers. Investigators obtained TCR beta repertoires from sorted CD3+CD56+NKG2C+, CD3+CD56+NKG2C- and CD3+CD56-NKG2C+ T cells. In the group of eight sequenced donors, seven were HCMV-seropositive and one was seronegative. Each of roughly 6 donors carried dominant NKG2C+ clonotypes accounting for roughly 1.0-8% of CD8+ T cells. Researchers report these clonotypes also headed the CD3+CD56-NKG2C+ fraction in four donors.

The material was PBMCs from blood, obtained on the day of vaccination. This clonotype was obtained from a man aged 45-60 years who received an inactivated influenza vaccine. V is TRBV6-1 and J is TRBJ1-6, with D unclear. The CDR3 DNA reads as TGTGCCAGCGGAGGGCTACGATATTCACCCCTCCACTTT. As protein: CASGGLRYSPLHF.